The entry that follows covers one T cell receptor (beta chain) sequence. This sample stems from a study of blood T cell repertoires in COVID-19. Across the study: Acute-phase and convalescent COVID-19 samples originated in the United States, Italy and Spain.

The length of the CDR3 is 15 residues. After removal of 4 bases from V and 6 bases from J, the junction contained 11 bases not matched to a gene. Germline CDR1 is SGHRS and CDR2 is YFSETQ. Clones were sequenced by immunoSEQ multiplex PCR, and TCRdb holds only the in-frame ones, with some missing. The table has 90,000 to 150,000 clones, approximately 83% seen once. The clonotype originates from an elderly man with acute or convalescent COVID-19. The chain carries TRBV5-1 and TRBJ1-2; 8 nucleotides match TRBD1. The sample consisted of peripheral blood. For the CDR3, the DNA is TGCGCCAGCAGCGGAGGACAGGGCATGATCGATGGCTACACCTTC. This sequence encodes CASSGGQGMIDGYTF.